Given below is one T cell receptor beta chain in context. The target of this receptor is not known. Compared with germline, one end of the junction differs, possibly owing to a read error. Preparation of the library involved RACE. TCRdb records NextSeq 500 as the sequencer. During library preparation, unique molecular identifiers were attached to individual cDNA molecules so that TCRs could be counted quantitatively and reproducibly. From each blood RNA sample, both TCR alpha and TCR beta chains were sequenced. Processing in the source paper ran as follows. Samples had a median of roughly 100,000 TCRs, with a range from roughly 20,000 to 690,600. The Decombinator software suite was used to annotate the V, J and CDR3 of the TCR reads. For the PS versus PT1 abundance plots, all samples were subsampled to the same number of TCRs (28,000). TCRs were defined as expanded if absent before sensitization and observed at least eight times at the 2-week time point. TCRdb passed the public sequencing reads through fastp at Q25 and MiXCR, retaining productive beta sequences. Rows matching on CDR3 protein sequence are summarized as one entry with the most common DNA and genes. The V and J calls here are based on TCRdb, not the publication. The sample contains 120,000 to 150,000 distinct CDR3 sequences, about 11% of them found a single time. The ten biggest clones cover around 1.4% of the sample.

The CDR3 spans 13 residues, from the cysteine through the phenylalanine. Only the CDR3 portion is preserved as DNA: 39 bases, with reading frame beginning at the first base. The data are from a study of human T cells and chemical hapten exposure (dated by TCRdb to the early 2020s). With regard to the full study: For sensitization, 2% DPC in acetone was applied to an approximately 2 cm by approximately 2 cm area of upper inner arm skin. Weekly therapeutic DPC doses were additionally applied to the scalp of patients throughout the roughly 23-week study period. Patch testing on the upper back used Finn chambers containing 0.01% DPC, with scoring done after 6 days according to International Contact Dermatitis Research Group standards. Alopecia areata with under or over 50% scalp involvement, alopecia totalis and alopecia universalis were represented in the patient cohort, which was mostly female. The libraries were sequenced as a pool, and the TCR yield per sample differed mostly because of small variations in library volumes within the pool. Peripheral blood TCR repertoire changes were tracked in vivo in alopecia patients during primary and secondary sensitization to the hapten diphenylcyclopropenone (DPC). Patient blood was sampled pre-sensitization (week 0) and at 2, 6 and about 24 weeks after DPC sensitization. Blood for TCR sequencing was provided by twenty-nine alopecia patients at one to four time points (pre-sensitization, 2, 6 and 24 weeks).

The paper as a whole reports these results and caveats: Alopecia, a presumed autoimmune disease, was present in all patients, so the immune response of the patients might differ from that of healthy individuals. Patch test score was positively correlated with the number of PT1 expanded TCRs, with significance at thresholds 8, 16 and 32 but not at 4. No change with DPC sensitization was found in the number of TCRs above 1 in 1000 frequency, and no evidence of global repertoire structure alterations was found. After repeated subsampling, the strength of the expansion versus patch-test correlation and the threshold at which it became significant changed. Expanded TCRs formed significantly more large CDR3 similarity clusters than pre-sensitization or healthy control sets, consistent with antigen-driven responses.

The time point label of this sample denotes: patch test 2, 6 weeks after DPC sensitization. The treatment or condition label, read with the paper, signifies: therapeutic diphenylcyclopropenone sensitization with weekly scalp DPC. At each patch-test visit, blood was drawn before the patch test was applied. To be eligible, patients had to be aged 18 to 70, diagnosed with alopecia and judged suitable for DPC therapy, while pregnant patients were excluded. Total RNA was extracted from unfractionated whole blood collected in Tempus Blood RNA tubes. The V gene is TRBV12-3 or TRBV12-4 and the J gene is TRBJ1-2, with the D gene not clear enough to name. This specimen was whole blood, taken in connection with sensitization to the hapten diphenylcyclopropenone (DPC). This clonotype was sampled from a woman in her fifties or sixties with alopecia areata. Some clones in this sample may be carry-over from other donors' samples. The CDR3 reads as follows: CASSPPLNYGHTF. Here is the DNA: TGTGCCAGCAGTCCTCCCTTGAACTATGGCCACACCTTC.